These 16 T cell receptor beta chains originate from one sample sequenced in a study of blood T cell repertoires in COVID-19. Produced via immunoSEQ multiplex PCR; TCRdb's table is partial and in-frame only. Counted here are 100,000 or so clones, 80% to 95% occurring once; the ten biggest clones make up 2.3%. Sequences were obtained from peripheral blood. The receptor source for this set is a human donor with active COVID-19. The donor label of this sample is uncertain.

This chain uses TRBV12-3 or TRBV12-4 with TRBJ2-2; D perhaps matches TRBD1 (6 bases). This CDR3 contains 13 residues. Trimming left V 6 bases short and J 7 bases short, with 12 bases between. DNA of the CDR3: TGTGCCAGCAGCCTCCGACAGGTCGGGGAGCTGTTTTTT. Its translation is CASSLRQVGELFF.

The chain combines TRBV7-9 with TRBJ2-7, with D tentatively TRBD2 (5 bases). CDR1 is SEHNR and CDR2 is FQNEAQ in the germline V gene (reference sequence). There are 14 residues in the CDR3. V shed 5 bases and J shed 0 bases, with 11 bases lying between them. The CDR3 spells CASSRLQSSYEQYF. Written as DNA, the CDR3 is TGTGCCAGCAGCAGACTACAAAGCTCCTACGAGCAGTACTTC.

CDR3 residues: CASSLLARGGGNTIYF. DNA of the CDR3: TGCGCCAGCAGTCTGCTCGCCCGGGGGGGTGGAAACACCATATATTTT. V is TRBV4-3 and J is TRBJ1-3; a possible D gene is TRBD1 (5 bases). The CDR3 contains 16 residues. Trimming cost V 6 bases and J 3 bases, with 18 bases left between them. Germline CDR1 is LGHNA and CDR2 is YSLEER.

This rearrangement joins TRBV5-6 to TRBJ2-1, with TRBD2 matching 10 bases. V lost 0 bases to trimming and J lost 0 bases; unmatched junction nucleotides: 3. The germline gives CDR1 SGHDT, CDR2 YYEEEE. This CDR3 region has 17 residues. The CDR3 DNA is TGTGCCAGCAGCTTGGAACTAGCGGGGAGCTCCTACAATGAGCAGTTCTTC. Protein: CASSLELAGSSYNEQFF.

V usage is TRBV5-1 and J usage is TRBJ2-5; tentative D call: TRBD2 (7 bases). Germline CDR1 and CDR2: SGHRS and YFSETQ. The CDR3 runs 14 residues. Trimming shortened V by 2 bases and J by 3 bases, and 11 bases separated the two germline ends. The CDR3 DNA follows: TGCGCCAGCAGCTTCGGGGGGCTGGAAGAGACCCAGTACTTC. Amino acids: CASSFGGLEETQYF.

The rearrangement links TRBV4-1 to TRBJ2-1; 8 nucleotides match TRBD2. This CDR3 region has 15 residues. J lost 6 bases, V lost 0 bases, and 4 bases had no gene match. Per germline, CDR1 MGHRA and CDR2 YSYEKL. CDR3 amino acids: CASSQEGLAGNEQFF. The CDR3 nucleotides read TGCGCCAGCAGCCAAGAGGGCCTAGCGGGCAATGAGCAGTTCTTC.

This clone was detected only once. The chain recombines TRBV6-6 with TRBJ2-3, with TRBD2 as a possible D gene (7 bases). The V and J ends lost 7 bases and 5 bases respectively, with 13 bases between them. The germline V gene encodes CDR1 MNHNY and CDR2 SVGAGI (reference sequence). The length of the CDR3 is 13 residues. CDR3 in DNA: TGTGCCAGCAACCGGGGGGCGGGAGATACGCAGTATTTT. This translates into CASNRGAGDTQYF.

The chain has TRBV7-6 and TRBJ2-7; D possibly corresponds to TRBD1 (7 bases). Trimming took off 5 bases at V and 7 bases at J, with 21 bases between the two ends. CDR1 SGHVS and CDR2 FNYEAQ come from the germline V gene. The CDR3 contains 15 residues. Written as DNA, the CDR3 is TGTGCCAGCAGCCGCCTCTCAGGGGGGCCCGGAGAGCAGTACTTC. Translating gives CASSRLSGGPGEQYF.

With regard to this clone: Its ends do not fully match the called genes, so a read error is possible. The chain recombines TRBV7-7 with TRBJ2-1; a possible D gene is TRBD2 (6 bases). This CDR3 comprises 15 residues. CDR1 SSHAT and CDR2 FNYEAQ come from the germline V gene (reference sequence). Here the CDR3 reads CASSREEGAYNEQFF. CDR3 DNA sequence: TGTGCTAGCAGCCGCGAGGAGGGAGCCTACAATGAGCAGTTCTTC.

The chain joins TRBV10-1 to TRBJ2-1; TRBD2 agrees at 9 bases. This CDR3 is 15 amino acids long. V was clipped by 3 bases and J by 9 bases; unmatched bases: 9. Germline V gene lookup returns CDR1 WNHNN and CDR2 SYGVQD (reference sequence). This CDR3 reads CASSEMAGGLGEQFF. Written as DNA, the CDR3 is TGCGCCAGCAGTGAAATGGCGGGGGGGCTAGGTGAGCAGTTCTTC.

V usage is TRBV10-3 and J usage is TRBJ2-5; 9 bases line up with TRBD2. The CDR3 has 13 residues. Germline V gives CDR1 ENHRY, CDR2 SYGVKD. The trim removed 11 bases at V and 3 bases at J, leaving 7 bases unmatched. The CDR3 region is CAASLAGEETQYF. As DNA, the CDR3 is TGTGCCGCATCCTTAGCGGGGGAAGAGACCCAGTACTTC.

This chain connects TRBV5-1 to TRBJ2-1; 8 bases are shared with TRBD1. J gave up 2 bases and V 4 bases, and 8 bases lay outside the gene matches. Germline V lookup: CDR1 SGHRS, CDR2 YFSETQ. The CDR3 is 16 amino acids. The DNA of the CDR3 is TGCGCCAGCAGCCCCTCAGGACAGGGCCCCTACAATGAGCAGTTCTTC. Translating gives CASSPSGQGPYNEQFF.

The V call is TRBV11-2, the J call TRBJ2-6; 12 bases are shared with TRBD2. Germline V gene sequence: CDR1 SGHAT, CDR2 FQNNGV. Losses at the gene ends were 0 bases for V and 3 bases for J; bases not matched to a gene: 3. The length of the CDR3 is 18 residues. DNA for the CDR3: TGTGCCAGCAGCTTAGAAGGACTAGCGGGGAATGGGGCCAACGTCCTGACTTTC. Translating it yields CASSLEGLAGNGANVLTF.

The chain joins TRBV5-1 to TRBJ2-3; perhaps TRBD2 as D (5 bases). Deletions cut 0 bases from V and 2 bases from J, with 16 bases between. Germline CDR1 and CDR2: SGHRS and YFSETQ. CDR3 length equals 17 residues. The CDR3 DNA reads TGCGCCAGCAGCTTGGGCCCCGGAGGTCCCCTCACAGATACGCAGTATTTT. This codes for CASSLGPGGPLTDTQYF. The entire variable domain, with the rest obtained from reference TRBV5-1 and TRBJ2-3, is as follows: KAGVTQTPRYLIKTRGQQVTLSCSPISGHRSVSWYQQTPGQGLQFLFEYFSETQRNKGNFPGRFSGRQFSNSRSEMNVSTLELGDSALYLCASSLGPGGPLTDTQYFGPGTRLTVL.

The genes are TRBV7-9 and TRBJ1-1; D is uncertain. Trimming left V 2 bases short and J 8 bases short, with 9 bases between. The germline CDR1 and CDR2 sequences are SEHNR and FQNEAQ (reference sequence). CDR3 length equals 12 residues. The DNA for the CDR3 is TGTGCCAGCAGCTTAAGTGTGGCAGAAGCTTTCTTT. Translating gives CASSLSVAEAFF.

This clone was picked up one time. CDR3 sequence reads: CASSSGNYEQYF. In DNA form, the CDR3 reads TGCGCCAGCAGCAGCGGAAACTACGAGCAGTACTTC. V is TRBV5-1 and J is TRBJ2-7, with a weak D call TRBD2 (5 bases). The germline CDR1 and CDR2 sequences are SGHRS and YFSETQ. The length of the CDR3 is 12 residues. The V and J ends lost 4 bases and 3 bases respectively, with 8 bases between them.